This T cell receptor (beta chain) was captured by sequencing in a study of OX40 agonist ivuxolimab in advanced cancers. Whole-study findings and limits: Some nonresponders also had low normalized T-cell clonal expansion. Antigens targeted by the expanded peripheral T cells were not determined.

The table came from immunoSEQ multiplex PCR; TCRdb's copy has only in-frame clones and leaves some out. The repertoire holds around 80,000 clones, with more than 75% as singletons. The CDR3 has 15 residues. V shed 3 bases, J shed 8 bases, and the junction held 9 bases outside the gene matches. In germline, CDR1 is MNHNY, CDR2 SVGAGI (reference sequence). As regards this clone: What it binds is not known.

Any history of autoimmune disease or systemic immunosuppression disqualified patients. Sampled blood was obtained at baseline, cycle 4 day 1, and cycle 7 day 1. The chain employs TRBV6-6 and TRBJ1-4, with 7 bases that match TRBD1. The sequences come from CD4+ or CD8+ T cells sorted from blood, collected in a trial of the OX40 agonist ivuxolimab. The source of this sequence is an adult with an advanced solid tumor such as melanoma, head and neck, liver or kidney cancer. The DNA for the CDR3 is TGTGCCAGCAGTTATACGGCAGGGGGTTCGGAAAAACTGTTTTTT. The encoded protein is CASSYTAGGSEKLFF.